Following are 11 T cell receptor beta chains from one sample sequenced in a study of T cell responses to AZD1222 COVID-19 vaccine. The assay was immunoSEQ multiplex PCR, and TCRdb's table has in-frame clones only and misses some. The profile shows about 130,000 clones, roughly 92% of them singletons. This specimen was peripheral blood, taken 28 days after the second AZD1222 dose. The receptors stem from an adult who received the AZD1222 COVID-19 vaccine.

The V gene is TRBV7-8, the J gene TRBJ1-5, with TRBD1 identical over 8 bases. This CDR3 has 16 amino acids. Trimming took 5 bases from V and 6 from J; bases not matched to a gene: 12. Per the germline V gene, CDR1 is SGHVS and CDR2 is FQNEAQ. The CDR3 region is CASSPGRQGASQPQHF. CDR3 sequence (DNA): TGTGCCAGCAGCCCCGGTCGCCAGGGGGCAAGTCAGCCCCAGCATTTT.

This chain links TRBV6-5 with TRBJ2-1; 9 bases are a match to TRBD2. Unmatched junction bases numbered 8, after V lost 6 bases and J lost 5 bases. The CDR3 loop spans 15 amino acids. CDR1 and CDR2 from the germline V gene are MNHEY and SVGAGI. The CDR3 region is CASRSSGNIDNEQFF. CDR3 nucleotides: TGTGCCAGCAGGTCTAGCGGGAATATCGACAATGAGCAGTTCTTC.

The gene calls are TRBV19 and TRBJ2-1; D is undetermined. This CDR3 comprises 15 residues. V was trimmed by 2 bases and J by 5 bases, leaving 13 bases between them. Germline V CDR1 and CDR2: LNHDA, SQIVND (reference sequence). The CDR3 sequence: CASSISARSDNEQFF. CDR3 nucleotide sequence: TGTGCCAGTAGTATATCGGCCCGCAGCGACAATGAGCAGTTCTTC.

CDR3 protein: CAWRTGGTNSPLHF. The CDR3 nucleotides are TGTGCCTGGAGGACAGGGGGGACGAATTCACCCCTCCACTTT. This chain links TRBV30 with TRBJ1-6; 9 nucleotides line up with TRBD1. There are 14 residues in the CDR3. Germline CDR1 GTSNPN, CDR2 SVGIG (reference sequence). The ends lost 3 bases at V and 7 bases at J; junction bases unmatched: 4.

V and J are TRBV10-3 and TRBJ1-2; 9 nucleotides agree with TRBD1. This CDR3 spans 14 amino acids. The germline CDR1 and CDR2 sequences are ENHRY and SYGVKD. V trimming: 0 bases; J trimming: 7 bases; junction bases outside the gene matches: 3. CDR3 loop: CAISESGTGFGYTF. The CDR3, as DNA: TGTGCCATCAGTGAGTCGGGGACAGGGTTTGGCTACACCTTC.

The rearrangement joins TRBV9 to TRBJ2-1; perhaps TRBD2 as D (6 bases). V was trimmed by 3 bases and J by 5 bases, leaving 15 bases between them. This CDR3 is 15 amino acids long. Germline CDR1 and CDR2: SGDLS and YYNGEE. In DNA form, the CDR3 reads TGTGCCAGCAGCGCCTCGAAGCGGGCCGACAATGAGCAGTTCTTC. Translation gives CASSASKRADNEQFF.

The chain joins TRBV9 to TRBJ2-7; 9 nucleotides match TRBD2. V lost 0 bases to trimming and J lost 2 bases; unmatched junction nucleotides: 9. The germline V gene encodes CDR1 SGDLS and CDR2 YYNGEE. The CDR3 consists of 17 residues. CDR3 nucleotide sequence: TGTGCCAGCAGCGTAGGTCTTGGCGGGGGGGCCCCCTACGAGCAGTACTTC. Translated, it gives CASSVGLGGGAPYEQYF.

The chain combines TRBV7-2 with TRBJ2-1, with D possibly TRBD1 on 5 matching bases. V lost 5 bases and J 1 base, leaving 6 bases between the germline ends. The length of the CDR3 is 13 residues. CDR1 SGHTA and CDR2 FQGNSA come from the germline V gene. CDR3 region: CASSGQSYNEQFF. The DNA for the CDR3 is TGTGCCAGCAGCGGACAATCCTACAATGAGCAGTTCTTC.

This clone has just one count. The chain couples TRBV7-3 to TRBJ2-1; D unclear. This CDR3 is built from 15 residues. The V and J ends lost 8 bases and 6 bases respectively, with 20 bases between them. In germline, CDR1 is SGHTA, CDR2 FQGTGA. CDR3 in amino acids: CASALARSAFNEQFF. The CDR3 region has the DNA TGTGCCAGCGCCCTTGCCCGCTCAGCTTTCAATGAGCAGTTCTTC.

In its sample, this clone was seen once. The chain recombines TRBV7-2 with TRBJ2-7; 11 bases line up with TRBD1. CDR1 is SGHTA and CDR2 is FQGNSA in the germline V gene. This CDR3 comprises 16 residues. The V gene end was trimmed by 3 bases and the J gene end by 5 bases; junction bases not matched to a gene: 9. The CDR3 is CASSLGLGQGANEQYF. The CDR3 DNA reads TGTGCCAGCAGCTTGGGTTTAGGACAGGGGGCAAACGAGCAGTACTTC. Together with reference TRBV7-2 and TRBJ2-7, the CDR3 gives the full variable domain: GAGVSQSPSNKVTEKGKDVELRCDPISGHTALYWYRQSLGQGLEFLIYFQGNSAPDKSGLPSDRFSAERTGGSVSTLTIQRTQQEDSAVYLCASSLGLGQGANEQYFGPGTRLTVT.

V and J are TRBV4-2 and TRBJ1-3; no firm D call. V lost 0 bases and J lost 2, with 20 bases in between. CDR3 length equals 19 residues. Per germline, CDR1 LGHNA and CDR2 YNFKEQ. The CDR3 sequence: CASSQDIQPREGPGNTIYF. The CDR3 nucleotides read TGTGCCAGCAGCCAAGATATCCAACCTCGGGAAGGCCCTGGAAACACCATATATTTT.